This T cell receptor (beta chain) was obtained from a study of identical twins. This clonotype was seen more than once but under ten times. Template switching, a step in the protocol, added a universal primer site, and cDNA carried unique molecular identifiers. Each CDR3 protein is one row after TCRdb ran MiXCR on the 5' RACE reads. This sample carries under 300,000 distinct CDR3 sequences, roughly 13% of them seen once, and the ten largest clones take roughly 4%. The CDR3 is 14 amino acids. Trimming took 3 bases from V and 7 from J, leaving 15 bases between them. Germline CDR1 is SQVTM and CDR2 is ANQGSEA. The sample was also reused in another study, on yellow fever vaccine responses in identical twins.

The rearrangement joins TRBV29-1 to TRBJ2-2; the D gene is possibly TRBD1 (6 bases). Material: memory (CD45RO+) T cells sorted from blood. The sequence came from a woman younger than 35 in good health. The CDR3 reads CSVDGTGSGGELFF. CDR3 nucleotides: TGCAGCGTTGATGGCACAGGGTCGGGCGGGGAGCTGTTTTTT.